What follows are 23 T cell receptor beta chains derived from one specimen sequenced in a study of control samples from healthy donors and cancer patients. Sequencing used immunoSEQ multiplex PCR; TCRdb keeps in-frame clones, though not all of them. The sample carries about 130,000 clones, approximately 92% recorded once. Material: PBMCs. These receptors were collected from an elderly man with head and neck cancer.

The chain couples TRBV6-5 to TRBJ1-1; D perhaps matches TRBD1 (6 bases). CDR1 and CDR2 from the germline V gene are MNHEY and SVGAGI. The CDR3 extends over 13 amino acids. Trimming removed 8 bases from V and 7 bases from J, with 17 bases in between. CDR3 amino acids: CASSAGGAREAFF. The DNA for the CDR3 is TGTGCCAGCTCCGCTGGGGGGGCGCGTGAAGCTTTCTTT.

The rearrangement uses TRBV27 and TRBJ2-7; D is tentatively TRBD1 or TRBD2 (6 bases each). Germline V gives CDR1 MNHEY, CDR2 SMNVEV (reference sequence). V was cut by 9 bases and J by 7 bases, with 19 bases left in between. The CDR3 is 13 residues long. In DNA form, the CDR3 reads TGTGCCAGGGGGGGCGTAGGGTTTTTAGAGCAGTACTTC. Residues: CARGGVGFLEQYF.

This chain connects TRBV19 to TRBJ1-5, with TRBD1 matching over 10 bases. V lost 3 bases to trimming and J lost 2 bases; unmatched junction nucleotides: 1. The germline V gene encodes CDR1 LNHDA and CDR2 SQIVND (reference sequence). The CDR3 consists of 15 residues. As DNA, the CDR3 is TGTGCCAGTAGTATGGGGACAGGGGGCAATCAGCCCCAGCATTTT. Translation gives CASSMGTGGNQPQHF.

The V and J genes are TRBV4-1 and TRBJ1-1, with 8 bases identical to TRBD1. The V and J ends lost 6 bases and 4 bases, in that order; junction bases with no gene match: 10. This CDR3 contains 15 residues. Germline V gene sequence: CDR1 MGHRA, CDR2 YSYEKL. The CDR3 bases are TGCGCCAGCAGTGGGACAGGCTCCTCGGGCACTGAAGCTTTCTTT. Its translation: CASSGTGSSGTEAFF.

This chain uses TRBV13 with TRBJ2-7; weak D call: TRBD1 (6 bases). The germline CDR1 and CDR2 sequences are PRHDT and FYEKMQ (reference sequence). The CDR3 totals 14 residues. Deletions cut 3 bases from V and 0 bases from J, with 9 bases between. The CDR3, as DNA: TGTGCCAGCAGCTTCCGGGACATCTCCTACGAGCAGTACTTC. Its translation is CASSFRDISYEQYF.

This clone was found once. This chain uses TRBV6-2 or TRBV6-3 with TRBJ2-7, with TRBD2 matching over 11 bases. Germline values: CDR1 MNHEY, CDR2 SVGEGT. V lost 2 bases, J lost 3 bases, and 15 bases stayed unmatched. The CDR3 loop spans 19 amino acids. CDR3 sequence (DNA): TGTGCCAGCAGTTACAACTCCCCTCGACTAGCGGGGTACTACTACGAGCAGTACTTC. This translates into CASSYNSPRLAGYYYEQYF.

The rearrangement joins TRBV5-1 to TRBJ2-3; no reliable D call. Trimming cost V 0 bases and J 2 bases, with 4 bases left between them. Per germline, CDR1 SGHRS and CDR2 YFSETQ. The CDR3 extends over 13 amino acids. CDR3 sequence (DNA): TGCGCCAGCAGCTTGGAGTCCACAGATACGCAGTATTTT. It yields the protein CASSLESTDTQYF.

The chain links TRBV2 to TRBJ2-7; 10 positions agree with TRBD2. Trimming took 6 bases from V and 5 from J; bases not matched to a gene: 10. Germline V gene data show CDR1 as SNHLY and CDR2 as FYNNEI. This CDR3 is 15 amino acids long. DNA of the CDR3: TGTGCCAGCAGCAGACAGAGCGGGGGGGTCGACGAGCAGTACTTC. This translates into CASSRQSGGVDEQYF.

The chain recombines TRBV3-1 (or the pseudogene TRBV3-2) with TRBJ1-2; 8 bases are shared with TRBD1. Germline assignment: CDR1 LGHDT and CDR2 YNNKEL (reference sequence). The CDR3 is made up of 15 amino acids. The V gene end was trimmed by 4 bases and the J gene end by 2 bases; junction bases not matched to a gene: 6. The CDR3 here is CASSLQGASNYGYTF. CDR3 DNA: TGTGCCAGCAGCCTCCAGGGGGCTTCGAACTATGGCTACACCTTC.

This chain's CDR3 is CASSFSGTDEQYF. CDR3 sequence (DNA): TGTGCCAGCAGCTTTTCGGGTACTGACGAGCAGTACTTC. The rearrangement joins TRBV5-4 to TRBJ2-7, with D uncertain. Germline CDR1 reads SGHNT; CDR2 reads YYREEE (reference sequence). The CDR3 has 13 amino acids. Trimming took off 2 bases at V and 5 bases at J, with 11 bases between the two ends.

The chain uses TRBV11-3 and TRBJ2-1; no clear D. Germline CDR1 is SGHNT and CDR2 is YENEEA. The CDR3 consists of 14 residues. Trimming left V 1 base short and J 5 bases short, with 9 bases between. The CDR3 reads CASSLVSRNNEQFF. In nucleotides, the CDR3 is TGTGCCAGCAGCTTAGTGTCCCGAAACAATGAGCAGTTCTTC. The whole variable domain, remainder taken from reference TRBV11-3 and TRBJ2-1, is EAGVVQSPRYKIIEKKQPVAFWCNPISGHNTLYWYLQNLGQGPELLIRYENEEAVDDSQLPKDRFSAERLKGVDSTLKIQPAELGDSAVYLCASSLVSRNNEQFFGPGTRLTVL.

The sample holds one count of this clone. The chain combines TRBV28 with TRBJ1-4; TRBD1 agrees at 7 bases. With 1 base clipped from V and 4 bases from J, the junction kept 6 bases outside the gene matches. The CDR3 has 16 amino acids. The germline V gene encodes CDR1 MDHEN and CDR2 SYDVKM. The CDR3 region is CASSLFPGQINEKLFF. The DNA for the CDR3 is TGTGCCAGCAGTTTATTCCCGGGACAGATTAATGAAAAACTGTTTTTT. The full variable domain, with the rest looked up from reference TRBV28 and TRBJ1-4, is DVKVTQSSRYLVKRTGEKVFLECVQDMDHENMFWYRQDPGLGLRLIYFSYDVKMKEKGDIPEGYSVSREKKERFSLILESASTNQTSMYLCASSLFPGQINEKLFFGSGTQLSVL.

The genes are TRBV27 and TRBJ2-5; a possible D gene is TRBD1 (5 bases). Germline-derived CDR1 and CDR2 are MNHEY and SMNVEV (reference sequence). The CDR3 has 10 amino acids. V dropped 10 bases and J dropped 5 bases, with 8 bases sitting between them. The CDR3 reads CATPGETQYF. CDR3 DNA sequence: TGTGCCACACCAGGGGAGACCCAGTACTTC.

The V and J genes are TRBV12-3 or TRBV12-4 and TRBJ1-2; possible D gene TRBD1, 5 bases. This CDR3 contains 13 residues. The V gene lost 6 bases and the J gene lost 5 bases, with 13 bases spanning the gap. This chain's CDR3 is CASSPGGAYGYTF. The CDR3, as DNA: TGTGCCAGCAGCCCCGGAGGGGCATATGGCTACACCTTC.

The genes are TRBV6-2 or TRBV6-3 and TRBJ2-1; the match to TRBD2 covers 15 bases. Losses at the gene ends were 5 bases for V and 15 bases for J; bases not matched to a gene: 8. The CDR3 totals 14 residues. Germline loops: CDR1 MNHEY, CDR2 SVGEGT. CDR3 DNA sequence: TGTGCCAGCAGTGATGGACTAGCGGGAGGGCCTCGGTTCTTC. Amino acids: CASSDGLAGGPRFF.

DNA of the CDR3: TGTGCCAGTAGCAAGACTAGCGGGAGGGCCGAGCAGTACTTC. Translation: CASSKTSGRAEQYF. The chain links TRBV19 to TRBJ2-7; 14 bases map to TRBD2. The CDR3 is 14 residues long. The J segment lost 6 bases and the V segment lost 6 bases, leaving 4 bases of the junction unmatched. Per the germline V gene, CDR1 is LNHDA and CDR2 is SQIVND (reference sequence).

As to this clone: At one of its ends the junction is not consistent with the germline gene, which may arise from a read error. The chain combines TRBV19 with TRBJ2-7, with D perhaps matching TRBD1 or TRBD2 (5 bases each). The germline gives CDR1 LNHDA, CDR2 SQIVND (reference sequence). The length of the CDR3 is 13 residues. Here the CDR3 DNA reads TGTGCCAGTAGTTCGGGACCAAAATTCTACCCGGCCTTC. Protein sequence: CASSSGPKFYPAF.

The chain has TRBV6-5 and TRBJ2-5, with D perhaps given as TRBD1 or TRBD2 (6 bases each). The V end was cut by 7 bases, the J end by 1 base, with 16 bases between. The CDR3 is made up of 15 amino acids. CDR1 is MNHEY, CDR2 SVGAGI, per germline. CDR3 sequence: CASTLGRGAQETQYF. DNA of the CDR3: TGTGCCAGCACCCTCGGAAGGGGGGCCCAAGAGACCCAGTACTTC.

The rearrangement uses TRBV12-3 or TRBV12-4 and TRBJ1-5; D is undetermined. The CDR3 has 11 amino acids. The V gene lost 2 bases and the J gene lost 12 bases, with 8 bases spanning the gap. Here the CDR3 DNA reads TGTGCCAGCAGTTTAACTGGGGACCAGCATTTT. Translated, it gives CASSLTGDQHF.

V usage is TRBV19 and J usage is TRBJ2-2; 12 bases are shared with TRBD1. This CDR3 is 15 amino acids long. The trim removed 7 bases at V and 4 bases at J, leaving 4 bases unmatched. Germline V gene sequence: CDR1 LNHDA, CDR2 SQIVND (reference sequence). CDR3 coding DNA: TGTGCCAGTACGGGACAGGGGGCTTCCACCGGGGAGCTGTTTTTT. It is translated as CASTGQGASTGELFF. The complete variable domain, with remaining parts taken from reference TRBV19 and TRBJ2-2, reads DGGITQSPKYLFRKEGQNVTLSCEQNLNHDAMYWYRQDPGQGLRLIYYSQIVNDFQKGDIAEGYSVSREKKESFPLTVTSAQKNPTAFYLCASTGQGASTGELFFGEGSRLTVL.

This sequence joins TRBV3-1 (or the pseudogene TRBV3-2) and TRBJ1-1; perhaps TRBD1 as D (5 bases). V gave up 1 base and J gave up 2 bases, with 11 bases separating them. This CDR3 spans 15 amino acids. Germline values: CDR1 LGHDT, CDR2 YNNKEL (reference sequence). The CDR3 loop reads CASSQVPQGNTEAFF. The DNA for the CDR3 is TGTGCCAGCAGCCAAGTCCCCCAGGGTAACACTGAAGCTTTCTTT.

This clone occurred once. CDR3 sequence: CATSRPRSGTSGKGSEQFF. The CDR3, as DNA: TGTGCCACCAGCAGGCCACGATCCGGGACTAGCGGGAAAGGTAGTGAGCAGTTCTTC. V gene TRBV15 combines with J gene TRBJ2-1, with TRBD2 matching over 13 bases. The CDR3 contains 19 residues. CDR1 is LNHNV, CDR2 YYDKDF, per germline (reference sequence). Trimming at V came to 3 bases and at J to 9 bases, leaving 17 bases not matched to a gene.

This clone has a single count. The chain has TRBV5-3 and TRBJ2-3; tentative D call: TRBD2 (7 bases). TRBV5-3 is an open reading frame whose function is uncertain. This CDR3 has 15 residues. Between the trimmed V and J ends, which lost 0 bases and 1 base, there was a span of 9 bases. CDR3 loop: CARSLEGGGTDTQYF. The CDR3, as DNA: TGTGCCAGAAGCTTGGAAGGGGGGGGCACAGATACGCAGTATTTT.